This TCR beta chain was sequenced during a study of OX40 agonist ivuxolimab in advanced cancers. Produced via immunoSEQ multiplex PCR; TCRdb's table is partial and in-frame only. Of over 50,000 clones in the sample, roughly 90% were seen once. Per germline, CDR1 SEHNR and CDR2 FQNEAQ (reference sequence). V lost 3 bases to trimming and J lost 1 base, with 11 bases between them. This CDR3 comprises 15 residues. The V and J genes are TRBV7-9 and TRBJ2-3; no firm D call. The source material was CD4+ or CD8+ T cells sorted from blood, sampled in a trial of the OX40 agonist ivuxolimab. This receptor was taken from an adult with an advanced solid tumor such as melanoma, head and neck, liver or kidney cancer. The DNA of the CDR3 is TGTGCCAGCAGCTTGACACTGGCGGGCACAGATACGCAGTATTTT. Translating gives CASSLTLAGTDTQYF. The complete variable domain, with remaining parts taken from reference TRBV7-9 and TRBJ2-3, reads DTGVSQNPRHKITKRGQNVTFRCDPISEHNRLYWYRQTLGQGPEFLTYFQNEAQLEKSRLLSDRFSAERPKGSFSTLEIQRTEQGDSAMYLCASSLTLAGTDTQYFGPGTRLTVL.